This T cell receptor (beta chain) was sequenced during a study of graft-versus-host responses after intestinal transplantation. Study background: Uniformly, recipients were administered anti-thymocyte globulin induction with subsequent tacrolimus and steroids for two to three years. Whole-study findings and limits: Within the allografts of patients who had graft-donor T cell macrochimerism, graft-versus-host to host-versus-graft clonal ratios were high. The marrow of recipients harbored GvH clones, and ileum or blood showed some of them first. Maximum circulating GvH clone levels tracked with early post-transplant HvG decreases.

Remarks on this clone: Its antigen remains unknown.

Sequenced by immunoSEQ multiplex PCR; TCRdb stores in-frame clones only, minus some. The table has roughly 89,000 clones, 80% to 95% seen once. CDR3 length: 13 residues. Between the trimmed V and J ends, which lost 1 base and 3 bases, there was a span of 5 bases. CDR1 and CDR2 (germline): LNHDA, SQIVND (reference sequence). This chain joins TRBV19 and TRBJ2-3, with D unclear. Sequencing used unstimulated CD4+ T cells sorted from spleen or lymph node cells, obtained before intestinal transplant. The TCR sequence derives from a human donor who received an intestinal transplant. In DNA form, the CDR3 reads TGTGCCAGTAGTATAGTAGTAACAGATACGCAGTATTTT. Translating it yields CASSIVVTDTQYF. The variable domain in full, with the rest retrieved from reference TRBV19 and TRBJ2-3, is DGGITQSPKYLFRKEGQNVTLSCEQNLNHDAMYWYRQDPGQGLRLIYYSQIVNDFQKGDIAEGYSVSREKKESFPLTVTSAQKNPTAFYLCASSIVVTDTQYFGPGTRLTVL.